Listed below are T cell receptor beta chains from one sample, sequenced in a study of T cell repertoires in cytomegalovirus infection. Each CDR3 protein is one row after TCRdb ran MiXCR on the reads. The sample has just under 550,000 distinct CDR3 sequences, around a quarter seen once. The specimen was PBMCs. The receptors were sampled from a human donor in good health (CMV status not recorded). Some clones in this sample may be carry-over from other donors' samples. Both conserved end residues are part of each CDR3. D genes are given only for firm matches. Some rows mark clone size as missing; the rest say once, few, many or name a class of expanded clone.

size: few; J: TRBJ2-3; V: TRBV7-9; D: .; CDR3: CASSPGTTDTQYF; DNA: TGTGCCAGCAGTCCCGGGACAACAGATACGCAGTATTTT
size: many; J: TRBJ1-5; V: TRBV7-2; D: .; CDR3: CASSLATVNQPQHF; DNA: TGTGCCAGCAGCTTAGCAACAGTAAATCAGCCCCAGCATTTT
size: .; J: TRBJ1-5; V: TRBV18; D: .; CDR3: CASSPQAGQNQPQHF; DNA: TGTGCCAGCTCACCGCAAGCGGGGCAAAATCAGCCCCAGCATTTT
size: few; J: TRBJ2-5; V: TRBV6-5; D: TRBD2; CDR3: CASSIIAGDGETQYF; DNA: TGTGCCAGCAGTATCATAGCGGGAGATGGAGAGACCCAGTACTTC
size: few; J: TRBJ2-1; V: TRBV5-6; D: TRBD2; CDR3: CASTPGTNHNEQFF; DNA: TGTGCCAGCACTCCCGGGACTAACCACAATGAGCAGTTCTTC
size: .; J: TRBJ2-7; V: TRBV12-5; D: TRBD1; CDR3: CASSLGQNLYEQYF; DNA: TGTGCTAGTAGCCTGGGACAGAACCTCTACGAGCAGTACTTC
size: few; J: TRBJ1-2; V: TRBV11-3; D: .; CDR3: CASGQSDYGYTF; DNA: TGTGCCAGCGGCCAGAGCGACTATGGCTACACCTTC
size: .; J: TRBJ2-1; V: TRBV19; D: TRBD1; CDR3: CASSIARGPNEQFF; DNA: TGTGCCAGTAGTATTGCCAGGGGGCCCAATGAGCAGTTCTTC
size: few; J: TRBJ2-1; V: TRBV7-8; D: .; CDR3: CASSLARRSYNEQFF; DNA: TGTGCCAGCAGCTTAGCCCGCCGCTCCTACAATGAGCAGTTCTTC
size: .; J: TRBJ2-3; V: TRBV6-4; D: TRBD2; CDR3: CASSTGTSGSNTDTQYF; DNA: TGTGCCAGCAGCACCGGGACTAGCGGGAGCAATACAGATACGCAGTATTTT
size: few; J: TRBJ2-1; V: TRBV4-1; D: .; CDR3: CASSRLGAGPESSYNEQFF; DNA: TGCGCCAGCAGCCGCCTTGGGGCGGGTCCTGAGAGCTCCTACAATGAGCAGTTCTTC
size: .; J: TRBJ2-5; V: TRBV15; D: .; CDR3: CATSSRQAQYQETQYF; DNA: TGTGCCACCAGCAGCCGACAGGCGCAGTACCAAGAGACCCAGTACTTC
size: few; J: TRBJ1-1; V: TRBV19; D: .; CDR3: CASGQPSGTEAFF; DNA: TGTGCCAGTGGGCAGCCTTCAGGCACTGAAGCTTTCTTT
size: .; J: TRBJ2-1; V: TRBV10-3; D: .; CDR3: CAISAAAGEQFF; DNA: TGTGCCATCAGCGCGGCGGCGGGGGAGCAGTTCTTC
size: .; J: TRBJ2-3; V: TRBV24-1; D: .; CDR3: CATSPRGDTQYF; DNA: TGTGCCACCAGTCCCCGTGGAGATACGCAGTATTTT
size: .; J: TRBJ1-5; V: TRBV5-6; D: .; CDR3: CASSSEGQQPQHF; DNA: TGTGCCAGCAGCTCAGAGGGGCAACAGCCCCAGCATTTT
size: few; J: TRBJ2-3; V: TRBV2; D: .; CDR3: CASSEGGHTQYF; DNA: TGTGCCAGCAGTGAAGGTGGACACACGCAGTATTTT
size: .; J: TRBJ1-1; V: TRBV11-2; D: .; CDR3: CASWGGDTEAFF; DNA: TGTGCCAGCTGGGGAGGGGACACTGAAGCTTTCTTT
size: .; J: TRBJ2-4; V: TRBV18; D: TRBD1; CDR3: CASSPDRGRAKNIQYF; DNA: TGTGCCAGCTCACCGGACAGGGGGCGGGCCAAAAACATTCAGTACTTC
size: .; J: TRBJ2-1; V: TRBV7-2; D: .; CDR3: CASWAGAGFNEQFF; DNA: TGTGCCAGCTGGGCCGGTGCGGGCTTCAATGAGCAGTTCTTC
size: few; J: TRBJ1-6; V: TRBV7-2; D: .; CDR3: CASSLDSGPPARRSPLHF; DNA: TGTGCCAGCAGCTTAGATTCTGGGCCGCCAGCACGACGATCACCCCTCCACTTT
size: few; J: TRBJ2-5; V: TRBV7-2; D: TRBD2; CDR3: CASSLSSGNQETQYF; DNA: TGTGCCAGCAGCTTATCTAGCGGAAACCAAGAGACCCAGTACTTC
size: .; J: TRBJ1-6; V: TRBV12-3/TRBV12-4; D: .; CDR3: CASSRVESPLHF; DNA: TGTGCCAGCAGTCGGGTGGAATCACCCCTCCACTTT
size: .; J: TRBJ1-3; V: TRBV7-2; D: .; CDR3: CASSYRDTGNTIYF; DNA: TGTGCCAGCAGCTACAGGGATACTGGAAACACCATATATTTT
size: many; J: TRBJ2-1; V: TRBV7-2; D: .; CDR3: CASSSQGGTGEQFF; DNA: TGTGCCAGCAGCTCTCAAGGGGGGACGGGTGAGCAGTTCTTC
size: few; J: TRBJ1-1; V: TRBV10-3; D: TRBD1; CDR3: CAITLRQGQGAEAFF; DNA: TGTGCCATTACCCTTCGCCAGGGACAGGGGGCTGAAGCTTTCTTT
size: many; J: TRBJ1-1; V: TRBV19; D: .; CDR3: CASSIGFGQDYTEAFF; DNA: TGTGCCAGTAGTATAGGGTTCGGGCAAGACTACACTGAAGCTTTCTTT
size: few; J: TRBJ2-5; V: TRBV25-1; D: .; CDR3: CASSALTQRGTQETQYF; DNA: TGTGCCAGCAGTGCCCTCACTCAAAGGGGGACCCAAGAGACCCAGTACTTC
size: many; J: TRBJ2-3; V: TRBV12-3/TRBV12-4; D: .; CDR3: CASSTGADTQYF; DNA: TGTGCCAGCAGCACGGGGGCAGATACGCAGTATTTT
size: few; J: TRBJ2-5; V: TRBV7-2; D: TRBD2; CDR3: CASSPWTSGYQETQYF; DNA: TGTGCCAGCAGCCCCTGGACTAGCGGGTACCAAGAGACCCAGTACTTC
size: .; J: TRBJ1-1; V: TRBV5-1; D: TRBD1; CDR3: CASSLGGQESTEAFF; DNA: TGCGCCAGCAGCTTGGGGGGACAGGAAAGCACTGAAGCTTTCTTT
size: many; J: TRBJ1-2; V: TRBV7-2; D: TRBD1; CDR3: CASSLQQGAGYGYTF; DNA: TGTGCCAGCAGCTTACAACAGGGGGCGGGCTATGGCTACACCTTC
size: many; J: TRBJ1-1; V: TRBV7-2; D: .; CDR3: CASSYRRGGTEAFF; DNA: TGTGCCAGCAGCTACCGCAGGGGTGGGACTGAAGCTTTCTTT
size: .; J: TRBJ1-5; V: TRBV5-6; D: .; CDR3: CASSLWESGNQPQHF; DNA: TGTGCCAGCAGCTTGTGGGAAAGCGGCAATCAGCCCCAGCATTTT
size: .; J: TRBJ2-1; V: TRBV6-2/TRBV6-3; D: TRBD2; CDR3: CASSYRGLAGGPSSYNEQFF; DNA: TGTGCCAGCAGTTACCGGGGACTAGCGGGAGGCCCTAGCTCCTACAATGAGCAGTTCTTC
size: .; J: TRBJ1-5; V: TRBV29-1; D: .; CDR3: CSVSQDSNQPQHF; DNA: TGCAGCGTTTCCCAGGATAGCAATCAGCCCCAGCATTTT
size: few; J: TRBJ2-5; V: TRBV6-2/TRBV6-3; D: TRBD2; CDR3: CASSPGLAGAFQETQYF; DNA: TGTGCCAGCAGTCCGGGACTAGCGGGAGCCTTCCAAGAGACCCAGTACTTC
size: .; J: TRBJ2-3; V: TRBV6-5; D: .; CDR3: CASSVARLTDTQYF; DNA: TGTGCCAGCAGTGTGGCCAGACTCACAGATACGCAGTATTTT
size: .; J: TRBJ1-3; V: TRBV7-2; D: .; CDR3: CASSITGSGNTIYF; DNA: TGTGCCAGCAGCATAACAGGGTCTGGAAACACCATATATTTT
size: once; J: TRBJ2-7; V: TRBV5-4; D: TRBD2; CDR3: CASSLSGRASEQYF; DNA: TGTGCCAGCAGCTTGAGCGGGAGGGCCTCCGAGCAGTACTTC